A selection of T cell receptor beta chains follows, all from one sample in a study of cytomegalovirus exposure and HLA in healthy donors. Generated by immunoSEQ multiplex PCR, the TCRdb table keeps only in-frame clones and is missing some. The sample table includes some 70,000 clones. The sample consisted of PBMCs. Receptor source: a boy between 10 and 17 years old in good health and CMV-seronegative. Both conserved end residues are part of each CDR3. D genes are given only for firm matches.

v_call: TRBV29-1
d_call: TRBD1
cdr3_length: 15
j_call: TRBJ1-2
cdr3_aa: CSVEDPGRGNYGYTF
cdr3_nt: TGCAGCGTTGAAGATCCAGGCAGGGGGAACTATGGCTACACCTTC

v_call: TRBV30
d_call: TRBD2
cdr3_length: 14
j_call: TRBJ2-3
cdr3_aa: CAWRLAGGGDTQYF
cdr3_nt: TGTGCCTGGAGGCTAGCGGGAGGTGGAGATACGCAGTATTTT

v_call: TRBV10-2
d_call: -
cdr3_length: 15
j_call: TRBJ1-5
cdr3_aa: CASSEGRGGDQPQHF
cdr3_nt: TGCGCCAGCAGTGAAGGGAGGGGCGGGGATCAGCCCCAGCATTTT

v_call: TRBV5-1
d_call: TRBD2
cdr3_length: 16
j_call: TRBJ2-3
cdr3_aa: CASSPQPGLGTDTQYF
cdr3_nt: TGCGCCAGCAGCCCGCAACCGGGACTAGGCACAGATACGCAGTATTTT

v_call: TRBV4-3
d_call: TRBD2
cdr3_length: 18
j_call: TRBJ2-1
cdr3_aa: CASSQVLAGVGVYNEQFF
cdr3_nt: TGCGCCAGCAGCCAAGTCCTAGCGGGGGTGGGGGTATACAATGAGCAGTTCTTC

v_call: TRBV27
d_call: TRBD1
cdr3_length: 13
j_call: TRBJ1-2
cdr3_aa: CASRWGTVNGYTF
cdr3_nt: TGTGCCAGCAGATGGGGGACAGTAAATGGCTACACCTTC

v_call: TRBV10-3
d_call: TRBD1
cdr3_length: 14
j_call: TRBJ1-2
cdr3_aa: CATTSRRTGDGYTF
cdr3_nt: TGTGCCACGACCAGCCGGCGGACAGGGGACGGCTACACCTTC

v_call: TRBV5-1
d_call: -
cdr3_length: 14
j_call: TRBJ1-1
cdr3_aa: CASSFGWVNTEAFF
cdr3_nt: TGCGCCAGCAGCTTCGGGTGGGTGAACACTGAAGCTTTCTTT

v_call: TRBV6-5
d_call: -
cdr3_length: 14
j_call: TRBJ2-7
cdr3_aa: CASSYSSGSYEQYF
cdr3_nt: TGTGCCAGCAGTTACTCTAGCGGCTCCTACGAGCAGTACTTC

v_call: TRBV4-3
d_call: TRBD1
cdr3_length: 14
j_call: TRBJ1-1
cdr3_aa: CASSRDRAYPEAFF
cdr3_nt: TGCGCCAGCAGCCGTGACAGGGCCTATCCTGAAGCTTTCTTT

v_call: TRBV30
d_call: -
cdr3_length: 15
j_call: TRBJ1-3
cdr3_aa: CAWSVRRSSGNTIYF
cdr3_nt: TGTGCCTGGAGTGTACGCAGAAGCTCTGGAAACACCATATATTTT

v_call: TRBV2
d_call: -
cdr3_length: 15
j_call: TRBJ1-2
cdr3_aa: CASSEGGRANYGYTF
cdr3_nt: TGTGCCAGCAGTGAAGGCGGCAGAGCTAACTATGGCTACACCTTC

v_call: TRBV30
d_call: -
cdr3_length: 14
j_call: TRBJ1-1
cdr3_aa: CAWVRTAQNTEAFF
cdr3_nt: TGTGCCTGGGTCAGGACAGCTCAGAACACTGAAGCTTTCTTT

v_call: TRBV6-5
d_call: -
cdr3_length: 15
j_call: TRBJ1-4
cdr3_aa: CASSYSSATNEKLFF
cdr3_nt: TGTGCCAGCAGTTACTCGTCCGCAACTAATGAAAAACTGTTTTTT

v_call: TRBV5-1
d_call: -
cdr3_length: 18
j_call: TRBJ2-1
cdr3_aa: CASSLPQEKSVSYNEQFF
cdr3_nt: TGCGCCAGCAGCTTGCCACAGGAGAAATCCGTATCCTACAATGAGCAGTTCTTC

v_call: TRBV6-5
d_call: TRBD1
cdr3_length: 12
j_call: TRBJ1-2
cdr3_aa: CASRDRVGGYTF
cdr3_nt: TGTGCCAGCAGGGACAGGGTAGGAGGCTACACCTTC

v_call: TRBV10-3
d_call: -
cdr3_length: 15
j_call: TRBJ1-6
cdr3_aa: CAISEESSYNSPLHF
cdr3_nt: TGTGCCATCAGTGAGGAGAGCTCCTATAATTCACCCCTCCACTTT

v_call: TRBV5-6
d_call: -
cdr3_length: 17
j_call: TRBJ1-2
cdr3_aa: CASSLGSTKREDYGYTF
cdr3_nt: TGTGCCAGCAGCTTGGGATCGACCAAAAGGGAGGACTATGGCTACACCTTC

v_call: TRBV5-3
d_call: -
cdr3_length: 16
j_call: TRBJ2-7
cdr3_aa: CARSLEAPGAGLEQYF
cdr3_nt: TGTGCCAGAAGCTTGGAAGCTCCGGGTGCGGGGCTGGAGCAGTACTTC

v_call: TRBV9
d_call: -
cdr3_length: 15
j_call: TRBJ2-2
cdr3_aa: CASSRGHSNTGELFF
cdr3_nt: TGTGCCAGCAGCAGAGGACATTCGAACACCGGGGAGCTGTTTTTT

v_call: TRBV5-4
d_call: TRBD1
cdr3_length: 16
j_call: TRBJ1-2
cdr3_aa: CASSLGQGAYGYGYTF
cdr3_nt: TGTGCCAGCAGCTTGGGCCAGGGGGCCTATGGCTATGGCTACACCTTC

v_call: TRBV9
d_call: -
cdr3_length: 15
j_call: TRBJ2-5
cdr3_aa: CASSVAVGDGETQYF
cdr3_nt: TGTGCCAGCAGCGTAGCCGTAGGGGATGGAGAGACCCAGTACTTC

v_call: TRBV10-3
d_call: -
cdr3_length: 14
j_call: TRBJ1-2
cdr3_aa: CATDEYDGAYGYTF
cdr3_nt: TGTGCCACCGACGAATATGACGGAGCCTATGGCTACACCTTC

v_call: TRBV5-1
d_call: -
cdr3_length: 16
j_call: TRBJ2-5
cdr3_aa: CASSFSGDRSQETQYF
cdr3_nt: TGCGCCAGCAGCTTCTCAGGCGACAGATCCCAAGAGACCCAGTACTTC

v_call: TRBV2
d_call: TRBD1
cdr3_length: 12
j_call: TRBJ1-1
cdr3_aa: CARKIPGQEAFF
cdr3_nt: TGTGCCAGGAAGATACCGGGACAGGAAGCTTTCTTT

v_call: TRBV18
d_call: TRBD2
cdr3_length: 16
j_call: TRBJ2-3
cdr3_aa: CASSTGLAGLGDTQYF
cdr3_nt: TGTGCCAGCTCAACGGGACTAGCGGGATTGGGAGATACGCAGTATTTT

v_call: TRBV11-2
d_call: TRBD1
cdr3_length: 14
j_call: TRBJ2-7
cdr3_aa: CASSFGTGLYEQYF
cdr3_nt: TGTGCCAGCAGCTTCGGGACAGGACTCTACGAGCAGTACTTC

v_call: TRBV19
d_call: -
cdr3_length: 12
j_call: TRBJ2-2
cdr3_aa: CASSGFTGELFF
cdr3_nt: TGTGCCTCTTCGGGGTTCACCGGGGAGCTGTTTTTT

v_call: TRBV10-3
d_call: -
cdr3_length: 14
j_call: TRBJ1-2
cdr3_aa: CAISGGERADGYTF
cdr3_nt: TGTGCCATCAGTGGGGGGGAAAGGGCGGATGGCTACACCTTC

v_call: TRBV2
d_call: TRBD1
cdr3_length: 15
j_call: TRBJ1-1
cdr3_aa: CASRRQGIGVTEAFF
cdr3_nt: TGTGCCAGCAGGAGACAGGGGATCGGCGTCACTGAAGCTTTCTTT

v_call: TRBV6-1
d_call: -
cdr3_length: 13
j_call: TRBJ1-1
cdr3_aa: CASSESMGAPAFF
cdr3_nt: TGTGCCAGCAGTGAAAGTATGGGGGCGCCAGCTTTCTTT

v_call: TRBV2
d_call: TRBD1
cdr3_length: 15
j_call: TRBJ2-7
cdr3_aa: CASSSKGDRVTEQYF
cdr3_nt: TGTGCCAGCAGTTCTAAGGGGGACAGGGTGACCGAGCAGTACTTC

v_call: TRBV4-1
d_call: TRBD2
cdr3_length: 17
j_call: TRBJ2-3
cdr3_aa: CASSQGVSGAFTDTQYF
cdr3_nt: TGCGCCAGCAGCCAAGGTGTTAGCGGGGCGTTCACAGATACGCAGTATTTT

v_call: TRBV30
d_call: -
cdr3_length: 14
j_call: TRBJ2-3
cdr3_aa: CAWGGPLLTDTQYF
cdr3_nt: TGTGCCTGGGGAGGCCCGCTACTCACAGATACGCAGTATTTT

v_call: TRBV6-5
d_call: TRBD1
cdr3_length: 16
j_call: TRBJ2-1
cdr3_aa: CASSYSTGGRDNEQFF
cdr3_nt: TGTGCCAGCAGTTACTCGACAGGGGGGAGGGACAATGAGCAGTTCTTC

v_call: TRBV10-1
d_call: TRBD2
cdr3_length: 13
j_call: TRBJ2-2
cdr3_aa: CASSGGDTGELFF
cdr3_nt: TGCGCCAGTAGCGGGGGGGACACCGGGGAGCTGTTTTTT

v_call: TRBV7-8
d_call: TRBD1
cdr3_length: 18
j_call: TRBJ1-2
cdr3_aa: CASSFLTGVLSVNYGYTF
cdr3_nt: TGTGCCAGCAGCTTCCTGACAGGGGTTTTATCAGTTAACTATGGCTACACCTTC

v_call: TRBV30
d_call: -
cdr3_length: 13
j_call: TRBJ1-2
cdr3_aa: CAWSIGTDYGYTF
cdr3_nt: TGTGCCTGGAGTATCGGGACTGATTATGGCTACACCTTC

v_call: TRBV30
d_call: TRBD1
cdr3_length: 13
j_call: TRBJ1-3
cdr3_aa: CAWGTVSGNTIYF
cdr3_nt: TGTGCCTGGGGGACAGTCTCTGGAAACACCATATATTTT

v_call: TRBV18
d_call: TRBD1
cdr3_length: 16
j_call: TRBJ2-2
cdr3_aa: CASSPRQGQATGELFF
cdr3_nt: TGTGCCAGCTCACCCCGACAGGGGCAGGCCACCGGGGAGCTGTTTTTT